The sequence of this T cell receptor beta chain was determined in a study of blood T cell repertoires in COVID-19 (dated by TCRdb to 2020 to 2022). Broadly, across the study: Samples from collaborators originated in the United States, Italy and Spain and spanned both the acute and convalescent phases of COVID-19. A freely available public database, intended as a resource for researchers studying the immune response to SARS-CoV-2, is where the repertoires were released. The prospective study material was composed of cDNA or gDNA derived from T cells, B-cell-depleted T cells, or PBMCs. A de-identified subject ID, COVID-19 status, age in years and sex were almost always included in the sample metadata. The samples were drawn from two sources: the first 160 participants of the ongoing ImmuneRACE study, and 950 to 1,500 subjects contributed by 6 global collaborators. Deeply sampled blood TCRbeta repertoires from subjects exposed to, actively infected with, or recovered from COVID-19 were included in the dataset. Where available, HLA class I and class II types were taken from metadata supplied by the sample provider and were not determined by assay-based typing.

Another Seattle source contributed samples from volunteer blood donors who had recovered from COVID-19. The collaborating institutions used their own protocols to collect whole blood in K2EDTA tubes. Collaborator samples were shipped for TCRbeta analysis as frozen whole blood, isolated PBMCs, or DNA extracted from either sample type. TCRbeta CDR3 regions were amplified from genomic DNA using the immunoSEQ Assay, a bias-controlled multiplex PCR. On the authors' methods: The number of nucleated cells in each sample was estimated from the amplification of reference gene primers within the assay. To quantify the absolute abundance of each unique TCRbeta CDR3 rearrangement, sequence reads were collapsed and filtered. For each sample, productive Simpson clonality was calculated as the square root of Simpson's diversity index over productive rearrangements. In TCRdb, the immuneACCESS table is reduced to in-frame sequences with V and J assigned. These tables do not hold every clone; where another copy was compared, an unresolved V gene accounts for under half, and the others remain unexplained. The DNA was the basis for D and trimming; V, J and clone size are from that table. This sample has roughly 300,000 clones in its table, and about 83% of those were observed once. The ten top clones hold over 8.5% of the sample.

Trimmed from V: 3 bases; trimmed from J: 5 bases; junction bases lacking a gene match: 11. The CDR3 holds 17 amino acids from the cysteine to the phenylalanine. Kept here is only the CDR3 DNA, which spans 51 bases and is read in frame from base 1. CDR1 is given as MDHEN and CDR2 as SYDVKM, both from the germline V gene. Regarding this clone: It lacks a known antigen. No base quality information exists; no much larger clone differs at one position.

Findings and caveats that apply to the study as a whole: The quantity of clinical and demographic metadata differed by source and by participant and was supplied without curation.

The sequenced sample was peripheral blood. The chain is made from TRBV28 and TRBJ2-5; the junction holds 11 bases that match TRBD1. The receptor's source is a woman in her fifties or sixties who had recovered from COVID-19. The CDR3 corresponds to CASSLKSDRGHGETQYF. The nucleotides are TGTGCCAGCAGTTTGAAATCGGACAGGGGGCATGGGGAGACCCAGTACTTC.